This T cell receptor (beta chain) comes out of a study of T cells in Graves' hyperthyroidism and ophthalmopathy (dated by TCRdb to about 2019). Background on the whole study: Peripheral blood samples were taken at initial diagnosis, before any treatment was given. TCR V-J signatures able to tell the groups apart were searched for in a discovery cohort of 100 patients, of whom fewer than 45 had Graves' ophthalmopathy and about 60 had stable Graves' hyperthyroidism. Prospective prediction of ophthalmopathy was tested in an independent validation cohort of some 19 hyperthyroidism patients and 15 to 17 patients who later progressed to ophthalmopathy. The 85 to 100 discovery patients were randomly split 7:3 into training and test sets. In addition, the study compared T-cell repertoires in thyroid tissue and in blood from about 6 Graves' hyperthyroidism patients. After blood sampling, hyperthyroidism patients were treated with methimazole at a starting dose of 30 mg daily, and ophthalmopathy patients were treated with high-dose intravenous methylprednisolone. The paper reports TCR Vbeta CDR3 sequencing of roughly 140 peripheral blood samples: under 45 ophthalmopathy, around 80 hyperthyroidism and around 17 progressor patients.

Here is what the overall study found, with its caveats: No statistical method was used to fix the sample size in advance, and group allocation was not hidden from the investigators. Blood samples also contained most of the expanded thyroid clonotypes (frequency above 0.001), which suggests that blood repertoires may reflect thyroid immune responses. During validation, the model predicted progression to ophthalmopathy a median of around 7 months ahead of onset, with around 71% sensitivity and 72% to 85% specificity. In cross-validation, a model built on a 13 V-J signature told ophthalmopathy apart from stable hyperthyroidism with under 90% sensitivity and about 81% specificity, and in testing the same model reached 80%/75%.

Stable Graves' hyperthyroidism was defined as no progression to ophthalmopathy during 18 months of follow-up. Hyperthyroidism patients were newly diagnosed, with disease duration under 2 months, and aged 18 to 65 years. Patients with uncontrolled infections, other autoimmune diseases, pregnancy or lactation were excluded. Diagnoses were based on clinical symptoms, serum thyroxine and TRAb, thyroid ultrasound and orbital computed tomography. PBMCs were separated from 10 ml of fresh peripheral blood using Ficoll-Paque density gradient centrifugation. Total RNA was extracted using Trizol reagent, and RNA quality was assessed on an Agilent 2100 Bioanalyzer. This clonotype was seen more than once but under ten times. Its specific antigen is unknown. No quality values exist for individual bases; no much larger clone is one base distant. Amplification of TCR beta CDR3 regions was carried out from RNA transcripts. For the first round of RT-PCR on the TCR CDR3, the HTBI primer set was used together with the Qiagen OneStep RT-PCR kit. The libraries were constructed in a second round of multiplex PCR and then size-selected and purified. The libraries were sequenced on an Illumina HiSeq2000 using paired-end 100 bp reads. From the authors' description of their analysis: SOAPnuke was used to process the raw data, throwing out any read that contained adapters or uncalled bases, had a mean Phred below 15, or lacked an exact constant-primer or identifier match. COPE v1.2.5 was used to merge high-quality paired reads, and clonotypes were defined as unique nucleotide sequences. MiTCR v1.1 was used to align clonotypes to the IMGT TRBV, TRBD and TRBJ reference segments. Only V-J combinations with frequency above 0.0001, covering 99% to 99.2% of repertoires, were analysed. The TCS score was defined as F50 (clonal expansion) divided by E x V (chaos), with BLOSUM62-based TCRdist calculated between CDR3 peptides within each V-J. Welch's t-statistics and random forest reduced 514 V-J features to 10 to 15, which were used in a naive Bayes classifier (R e1071). The public sequencing data were trimmed at Q25 with fastp and processed into clonotypes with MiXCR by TCRdb, which kept only in-frame beta chains. Under each unique CDR3 protein, matching rows form one entry showing the most common genes and DNA. These V and J calls originate from TCRdb's pipeline instead of the authors' own analysis. Across this sample there are approximately 600,000 distinct CDR3 sequences, with around 15% seen only once. Of the sample, less than 4.5% is held by the ten largest clones.

The CDR3, from cysteine to phenylalanine, totals 13 residues. Solely the CDR3 DNA is kept, with 39 bases framed from the first base. From a lookup of the germline V gene, CDR1 and CDR2 are MNHEY and SVGEGT. Trimming costs V 0 bases and J 10 bases, and their ends lie 10 bases apart. The rearranged chain carries TRBV6-2 or TRBV6-3 and TRBJ2-1; the D gene assignment is ambiguous. This sequence originates from a young woman with Graves' hyperthyroidism. The specimen was blood. The CDR3 protein is CASSYSDQTEQFF. DNA sequence: TGTGCCAGCAGTTACTCGGATCAGACAGAGCAGTTCTTC.